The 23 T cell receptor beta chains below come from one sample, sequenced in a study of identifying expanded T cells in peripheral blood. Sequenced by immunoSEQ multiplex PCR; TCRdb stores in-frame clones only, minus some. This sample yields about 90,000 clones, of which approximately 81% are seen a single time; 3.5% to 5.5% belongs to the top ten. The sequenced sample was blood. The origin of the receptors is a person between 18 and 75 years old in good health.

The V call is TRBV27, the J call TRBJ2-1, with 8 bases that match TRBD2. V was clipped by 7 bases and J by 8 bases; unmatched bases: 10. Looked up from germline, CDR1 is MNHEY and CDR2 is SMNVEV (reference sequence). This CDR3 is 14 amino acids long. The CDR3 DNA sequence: TGTGCCAGCAATCACGGGGGGGCCGGTGATGAGCAGTTCTTC. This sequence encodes CASNHGGAGDEQFF.

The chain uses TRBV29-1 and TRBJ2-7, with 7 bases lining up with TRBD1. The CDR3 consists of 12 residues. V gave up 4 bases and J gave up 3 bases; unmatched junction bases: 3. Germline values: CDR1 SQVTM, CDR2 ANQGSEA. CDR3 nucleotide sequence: TGCAGCGTTGGGCGACAGGGCTACGAGCAGTACTTC. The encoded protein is CSVGRQGYEQYF.

CDR3 in DNA: TGTGCCACCAGCACACGTAGGGGACAGGGGCATGGCTACACCTTC. Protein sequence: CATSTRRGQGHGYTF. The chain has TRBV15 and TRBJ1-2; TRBD1 matches at 10 bases. The length of the CDR3 is 15 residues. Germline V gene sequence: CDR1 LNHNV, CDR2 YYDKDF (reference sequence). J was trimmed by 6 bases and V by 4 bases; bases with no gene match: 8.

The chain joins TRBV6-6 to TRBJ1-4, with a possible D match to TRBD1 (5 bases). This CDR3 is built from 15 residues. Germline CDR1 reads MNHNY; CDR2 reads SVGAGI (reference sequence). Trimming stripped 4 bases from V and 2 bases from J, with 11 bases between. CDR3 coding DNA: TGTGCCAGCAGTTTCCAGGGTACTACTAATGAAAAACTGTTTTTT. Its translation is CASSFQGTTNEKLFF.

The CDR3 DNA reads as TGTGCCAGCAGGTTGTGGGGCAGTTACAATGAGCAGTTCTTC. It yields the protein CASRLWGSYNEQFF. V is TRBV7-2 and J is TRBJ2-1; the D gene is possibly TRBD1 (5 bases). V was clipped by 6 bases and J by 4 bases, with 13 bases between them. Germline values: CDR1 SGHTA, CDR2 FQGNSA. This CDR3 is 14 amino acids long.

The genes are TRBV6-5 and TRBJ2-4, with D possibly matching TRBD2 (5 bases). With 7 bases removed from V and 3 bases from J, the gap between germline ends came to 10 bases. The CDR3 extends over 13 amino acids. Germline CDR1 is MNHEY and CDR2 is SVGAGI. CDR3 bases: TGTGCCAGCACCGACCGGGACAAAAACATTCAGTACTTC. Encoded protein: CASTDRDKNIQYF.

CDR3 sequence (DNA): TGTGCCACCAGCAGAGATTTAAGGGCAGCAGGCCCTGAAAAACTGTTTTTT. Translated, it gives CATSRDLRAAGPEKLFF. The genes are TRBV15 and TRBJ1-4; D is uncertain. The CDR3 is 17 amino acids. Trimming cost V 0 bases and J 7 bases, with 18 bases left between them. Germline CDR1 LNHNV, CDR2 YYDKDF (reference sequence).

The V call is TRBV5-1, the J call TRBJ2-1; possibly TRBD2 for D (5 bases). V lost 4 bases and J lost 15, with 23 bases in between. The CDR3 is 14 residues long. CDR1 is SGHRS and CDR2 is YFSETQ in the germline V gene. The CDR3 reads CASSPTTGNKVRFF. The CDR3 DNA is TGCGCCAGCAGCCCTACAACCGGGAACAAAGTACGGTTCTTC.

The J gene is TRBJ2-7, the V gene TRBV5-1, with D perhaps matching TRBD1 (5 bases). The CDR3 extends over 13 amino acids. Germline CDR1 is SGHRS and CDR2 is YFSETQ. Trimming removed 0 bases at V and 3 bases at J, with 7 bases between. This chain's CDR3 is CASSLARDYEQYF. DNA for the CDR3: TGCGCCAGCAGCTTGGCCAGGGACTACGAGCAGTACTTC.

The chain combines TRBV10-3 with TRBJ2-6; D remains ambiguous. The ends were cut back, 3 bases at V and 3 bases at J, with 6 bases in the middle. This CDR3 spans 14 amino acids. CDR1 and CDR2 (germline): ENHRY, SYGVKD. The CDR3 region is CAISDPSGANVLTF. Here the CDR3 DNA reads TGTGCCATCAGTGATCCTAGTGGGGCCAACGTCCTGACTTTC.

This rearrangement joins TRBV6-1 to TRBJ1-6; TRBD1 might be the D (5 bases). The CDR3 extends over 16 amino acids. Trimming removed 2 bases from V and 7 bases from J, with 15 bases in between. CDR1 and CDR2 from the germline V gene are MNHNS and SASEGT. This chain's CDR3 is CASSEPDFGANSPLHF. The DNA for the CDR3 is TGTGCCAGCAGTGAACCCGATTTCGGGGCCAATTCACCCCTCCACTTT.

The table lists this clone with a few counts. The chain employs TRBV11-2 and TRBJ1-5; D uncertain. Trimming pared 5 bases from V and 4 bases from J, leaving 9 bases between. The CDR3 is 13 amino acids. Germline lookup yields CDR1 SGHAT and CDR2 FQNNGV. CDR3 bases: TGTGCCAGCAGCCCCGCACCGAATCAGCCCCAGCATTTT. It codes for CASSPAPNQPQHF. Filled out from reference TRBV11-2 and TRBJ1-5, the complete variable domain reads EAGVAQSPRYKIIEKRQSVAFWCNPISGHATLYWYQQILGQGPKLLIQFQNNGVVDDSQLPKDRFSAERLKGVDSTLKIQPAKLEDSAVYLCASSPAPNQPQHFGDGTRLSIL.

The CDR3 bases are TGTGCCAGTAGTATCCGGGAAGGACAGGGTACCTATGGCTACACCTTC. It specifies CASSIREGQGTYGYTF. J is TRBJ1-2 and V is TRBV19; 8 bases match TRBD1. The CDR3 length is 16 residues. V shed 3 bases, J shed 4 bases, and the junction held 10 bases outside the gene matches. The germline CDR1 and CDR2 sequences are LNHDA and SQIVND (reference sequence).

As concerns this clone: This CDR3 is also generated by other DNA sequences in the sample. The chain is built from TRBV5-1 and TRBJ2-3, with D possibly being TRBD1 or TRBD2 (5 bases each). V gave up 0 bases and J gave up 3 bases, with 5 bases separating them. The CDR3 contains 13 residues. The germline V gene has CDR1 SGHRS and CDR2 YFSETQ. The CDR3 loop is CASSLGGTDTQYF. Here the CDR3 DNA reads TGCGCCAGCAGCTTGGGGGGGACAGATACGCAGTATTTT.

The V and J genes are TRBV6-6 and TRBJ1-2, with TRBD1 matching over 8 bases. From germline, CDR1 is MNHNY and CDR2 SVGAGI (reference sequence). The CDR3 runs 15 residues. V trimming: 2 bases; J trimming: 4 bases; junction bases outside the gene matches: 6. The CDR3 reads CASSYTHDRGYGYTF. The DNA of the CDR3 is TGTGCCAGCAGTTACACCCACGACAGGGGCTATGGCTACACCTTC.

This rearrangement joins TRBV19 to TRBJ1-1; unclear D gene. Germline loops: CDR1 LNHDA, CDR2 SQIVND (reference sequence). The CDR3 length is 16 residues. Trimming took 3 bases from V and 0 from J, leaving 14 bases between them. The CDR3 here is CASSIGSRSLNTEAFF. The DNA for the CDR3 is TGTGCCAGTAGTATCGGCTCCAGGAGTTTGAACACTGAAGCTTTCTTT.

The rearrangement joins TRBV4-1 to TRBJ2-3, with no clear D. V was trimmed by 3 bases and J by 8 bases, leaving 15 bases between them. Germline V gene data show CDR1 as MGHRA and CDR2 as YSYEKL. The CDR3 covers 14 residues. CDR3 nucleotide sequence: TGCGCCAGCAGCCAGGGTAGCTTAGAAGGTACGCAGTATTTT. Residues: CASSQGSLEGTQYF.

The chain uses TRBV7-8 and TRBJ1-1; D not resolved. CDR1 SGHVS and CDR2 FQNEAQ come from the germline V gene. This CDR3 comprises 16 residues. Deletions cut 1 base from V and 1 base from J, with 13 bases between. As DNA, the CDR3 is TGTGCCAGCAGCTTAGTCAGGACCCTTCGGAACACTGAAGCTTTCTTT. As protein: CASSLVRTLRNTEAFF. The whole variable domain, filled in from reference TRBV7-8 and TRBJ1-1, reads GAGVSQSPRYKVAKRGQDVALRCDPISGHVSLFWYQQALGQGPEFLTYFQNEAQLDKSGLPSDRFFAERPEGSVSTLKIQRTQQEDSAVYLCASSLVRTLRNTEAFFGQGTRLTVV.

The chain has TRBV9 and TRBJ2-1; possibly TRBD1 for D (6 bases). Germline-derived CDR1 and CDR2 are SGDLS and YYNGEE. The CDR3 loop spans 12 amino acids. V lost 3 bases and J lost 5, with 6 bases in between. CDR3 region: CASSEGDNEQFF. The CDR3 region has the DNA TGTGCCAGCAGCGAGGGGGACAATGAGCAGTTCTTC.

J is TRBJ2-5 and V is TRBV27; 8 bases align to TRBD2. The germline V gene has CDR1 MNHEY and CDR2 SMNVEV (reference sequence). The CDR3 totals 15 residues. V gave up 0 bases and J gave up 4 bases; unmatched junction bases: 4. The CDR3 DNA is TGTGCCAGCAGTTTATCCCCCCGGGGGGGAGAGACCCAGTACTTC. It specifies CASSLSPRGGETQYF.

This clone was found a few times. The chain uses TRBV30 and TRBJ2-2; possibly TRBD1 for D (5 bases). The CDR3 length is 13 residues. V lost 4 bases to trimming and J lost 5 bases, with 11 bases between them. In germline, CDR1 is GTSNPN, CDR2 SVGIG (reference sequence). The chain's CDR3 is CAWTGRVTGELFF. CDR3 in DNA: TGTGCCTGGACAGGCAGGGTTACCGGGGAGCTGTTTTTT.

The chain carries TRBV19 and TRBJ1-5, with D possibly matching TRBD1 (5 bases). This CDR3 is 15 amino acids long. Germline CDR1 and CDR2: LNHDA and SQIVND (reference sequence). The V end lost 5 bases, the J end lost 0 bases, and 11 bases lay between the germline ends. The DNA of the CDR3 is TGTGCCAGTAGTCGCCAGGGAGGTAGCAATCAGCCCCAGCATTTT. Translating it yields CASSRQGGSNQPQHF.

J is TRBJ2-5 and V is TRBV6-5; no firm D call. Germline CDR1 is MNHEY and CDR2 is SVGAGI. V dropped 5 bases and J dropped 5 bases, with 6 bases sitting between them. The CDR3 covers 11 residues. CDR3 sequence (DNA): TGTGCCAGCAGTCTGCTGGAGACCCAGTACTTC. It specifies CASSLLETQYF.